This T cell receptor beta chain was retrieved from a study of shared clonotypes between healthy human individuals. Study-wide points: Some naive CD4 clonotypes, roughly 4.7%, turned up in common across a handful of donors. Larger estimated richness was generally recorded for naive subsets relative to memory subsets.

The CDR3 has 15 amino acids. Germline V CDR1 and CDR2: SNHLY, FYNNEI. The junction had 8 bases not matched to a gene; V was cut back by 6 bases and J by 1 base. About this clone itself: Its antigen is currently unknown.

CD8 cells classed as naive were CD45RO-negative and positively selected for CCR7, excluding terminally differentiated effector memory CD45RA+ cells. It was about 210 ng DNA, 25,000 to 35,000 T cell genomes, that sorted-subset replicate PCRs used. The authors' processing: ImmunoSEQ sequences covered only the junction and lacked quality scores; filtering therefore differed. Method: immunoSEQ multiplex PCR; TCRdb's copy keeps in-frame clones and lacks some. The D gene and trimming were derived from the DNA, and the V and J assignments and clone size from that table. This table has around 2,000,000 clones, 85% to 95% appearing once.

The source material was naive CD8+ T cells sorted from blood. The receptor's source is a man in his late teens or twenties in good health. V is TRBV2 and J is TRBJ2-7; 8 nucleotides line up with TRBD1. CDR3 protein: CASSIGQGRSYEQYF. CDR3 coding DNA: TGTGCCAGCAGCATCGGACAGGGCAGGTCCTACGAGCAGTACTTC.